The 19 T cell receptor beta chains below were found in one sample sequenced in a study of CD8+CD57+ T cells in acquired aplastic anemia. Previously, flow cytometry had revealed CD8+CD57+ cell expansion in the patients chosen for sequencing. Template material for TCR beta VDJ and CDR3 profiling consisted of genomic DNA. From the reads, TCRdb called clonotypes with MiXCR, one entry per CDR3 protein. The sample lists hundreds of thousands of distinct CDR3 sequences, around 33% occurring once. Specimen: sorted CD4+, CD8+, or CD8+CD57+ T cells (not recorded which) from PBMCs. The source of these receptors is a human donor with aplastic anemia.

This clonotype was observed a handful of times. The J gene is TRBJ1-1, the V gene TRBV6-1, with D maybe TRBD1 (6 bases). V was clipped by 8 bases and J by 3 bases, with 16 bases between them. CDR1 and CDR2 from the germline V gene are MNHNS and SASEGT. This CDR3 has 14 amino acids. The CDR3 sequence is CASGRGISDTEAFF. The CDR3 DNA follows: TGTGCCAGCGGCAGGGGAATATCAGACACTGAAGCTTTCTTT.

This chain uses TRBV2 with TRBJ2-7, with D possibly being TRBD2 (5 bases). This CDR3 contains 14 residues. Trimming shortened V by 7 bases and J by 3 bases, and 16 bases separated the two germline ends. The germline V gene has CDR1 SNHLY and CDR2 FYNNEI. CDR3 loop: CASTALLGSYEQYF. Written as DNA, the CDR3 is TGTGCCAGCACCGCTCTTCTGGGGAGCTACGAGCAGTACTTC.

This clonotype was detected once. The chain combines TRBV7-6 with TRBJ1-2, with 7 bases lining up with TRBD1. After removal of 5 bases from V and 1 base from J, the junction contained 7 bases not matched to a gene. CDR1 SGHVS and CDR2 FNYEAQ come from the germline V gene. The CDR3 loop spans 15 amino acids. The CDR3 reads CASSERQGLNYGYTF. The CDR3 DNA follows: TGTGCCAGCAGCGAACGACAGGGCCTTAACTATGGCTACACCTTC. Combining the CDR3 with reference TRBV7-6 and TRBJ1-2 gives the whole variable domain GAGVSQSPRYKVTKRGQDVALRCDPISGHVSLYWYRQALGQGPEFLTYFNYEAQQDKSGLPNDRFSAERPEGSISTLTIQRTEQRDSAMYRCASSERQGLNYGYTFGSGTRLTVV.

This clonotype was seen many times. This rearrangement joins TRBV19 to TRBJ1-5; 7 bases fit TRBD1. In germline, CDR1 is LNHDA, CDR2 SQIVND (reference sequence). The CDR3 consists of 14 residues. V shed 9 bases, J shed 3 bases, and the junction held 8 bases outside the gene matches. The CDR3 bases are TGTGCCAGCAGCCACGACAGGGACAATCAGCCCCAGCATTTT. Encoded protein: CASSHDRDNQPQHF.

This clonotype has more than one count but fewer than ten. This chain joins TRBV20-1 and TRBJ1-4, with D tentatively TRBD1 (5 bases). Germline CDR1 is DFQATT and CDR2 is SNEGSKA (reference sequence). Trimming pared 3 bases from V and 8 bases from J, leaving 10 bases between. The CDR3 has 12 amino acids. The CDR3, as DNA: TGCAGTGCTAGTTCCAGGGTCGAAAAACTGTTTTTT. It is translated as CSASSRVEKLFF.

This clonotype showed up many times. This CDR3 is CASSRDRDTEAFF. In DNA form, the CDR3 reads TGTGCCAGCAGCCGGGACAGGGACACTGAAGCTTTCTTT. J is TRBJ1-1 and V is TRBV7-3; 9 nucleotides align to TRBD1. The V and J ends lost 5 bases and 3 bases, in that order; junction bases with no gene match: 1. This CDR3 comprises 13 residues. Germline CDR1 and CDR2: SGHTA and FQGTGA.

This clonotype appeared a few times. The chain carries TRBV25-1 and TRBJ2-7, with D perhaps TRBD1 or TRBD2 (5 bases each). The CDR3 is made up of 14 amino acids. CDR1 MGHDK and CDR2 SYGVNS come from the germline V gene. Trimming pared 6 bases from V and 2 bases from J, leaving 14 bases between. The CDR3 region is CASRGERTTYEQYF. CDR3 DNA: TGTGCCAGCAGGGGGGAACGGACAACCTACGAGCAGTACTTC.

The chain joins TRBV7-2 to TRBJ1-3, with 8 bases aligning to TRBD1. Germline CDR1 is SGHTA and CDR2 is FQGNSA. CDR3 size: 14 residues. V lost 3 bases, J lost 5 bases, and 3 bases stayed unmatched. CDR3 in DNA: TGTGCCAGCAGCTTTCAGGGGGCAAGAAACACCATATATTTT. It is translated as CASSFQGARNTIYF.

This rearrangement joins TRBV11-2 to TRBJ1-2; the match to TRBD1 covers 7 bases. The V and J ends lost 4 bases and 2 bases, in that order; junction bases with no gene match: 10. Germline assignment: CDR1 SGHAT and CDR2 FQNNGV. The CDR3 runs to 16 residues. The CDR3 DNA reads as TGTGCCAGCAGCTCGCCGGTGGGCAGGGGGAACTATGGCTACACCTTC. This encodes CASSSPVGRGNYGYTF.

This clonotype has only a few counts. The chain employs TRBV5-6 and TRBJ2-7; 9 bases are shared with TRBD1. V trimming: 4 bases; J trimming: 3 bases; junction bases outside the gene matches: 5. The CDR3 has 14 residues. The germline V gene encodes CDR1 SGHDT and CDR2 YYEEEE. The CDR3 reads CASSPDRGIYEQYF. The CDR3 nucleotides are TGTGCCAGCAGCCCCGACAGGGGGATCTACGAGCAGTACTTC.

This clonotype was seen repeatedly, ten times or more. The CDR3 protein is CASSLGTGPYGYTF. CDR3 in DNA: TGTGCCAGCAGCTTAGGGACAGGCCCCTATGGCTACACCTTC. This chain connects TRBV13 to TRBJ1-2; D perhaps matches TRBD1 (6 bases). The CDR3 has 14 residues. The ends were cut back, 0 bases at V and 4 bases at J, with 9 bases in the middle. CDR1 is PRHDT, CDR2 FYEKMQ, per germline (reference sequence). The variable domain in full, completed from reference TRBV13 and TRBJ1-2, reads AAGVIQSPRHLIKEKRETATLKCYPIPRHDTVYWYQQGPGQDPQFLISFYEKMQSDKGSIPDRFSAQQFSDYHSELNMSSLELGDSALYFCASSLGTGPYGYTFGSGTRLTVV.

A word on this clonotype: The junction does not match germline at one end; this may be a read error. This chain uses TRBV7-3 with TRBJ2-7; D may correspond to TRBD1 or TRBD2 (5 bases each). This CDR3 has 14 amino acids. The V gene's germline CDR1 is SGHTA and CDR2 FQGTGA. The CDR3 coding sequence is TGTGCCTGCAGCATCCCGACGAAGGGGAGCGAGCAGTACTTC. Translating gives CACSIPTKGSEQYF.

This rearrangement joins TRBV5-1 to TRBJ2-3; the D call may be TRBD1 or TRBD2 (5 bases each). From germline, CDR1 is SGHRS and CDR2 YFSETQ. Deletions cut 7 bases from V and 4 bases from J, with 16 bases between. CDR3 length equals 14 residues. In nucleotides, the CDR3 is TGCGCCAGCTTCCGGGGCAATAACCCAGATACGCAGTATTTT. Translating gives CASFRGNNPDTQYF.

The chain couples TRBV12-3 or TRBV12-4 to TRBJ2-7; no definite D call. CDR3 length equals 13 residues. V was clipped by 1 base and J by 7 bases, with 11 bases between them. CDR3 coding DNA: TGTGCCAGCAGTTTAGTCACCTACAATGAGCAGTACTTC. Translating gives CASSLVTYNEQYF.

The table lists this clonotype with many counts. This sequence joins TRBV7-2 and TRBJ2-7; 7 bases line up with TRBD1. The germline gives CDR1 SGHTA, CDR2 FQGNSA. There are 14 residues in the CDR3. The junction had 7 bases not matched to a gene; V was cut back by 5 bases and J by 3 bases. In DNA, the CDR3 is TGTGCCAGCAGCCATTACCGGGACAGCTACGAGCAGTACTTC. It encodes CASSHYRDSYEQYF.

This clonotype was seen at least ten times. The rearrangement joins TRBV2 to TRBJ1-6; D is undetermined. This CDR3 is 13 amino acids long. Germline V gene lookup returns CDR1 SNHLY and CDR2 FYNNEI. Deletions cut 7 bases from V and 10 bases from J, with 14 bases between. CDR3 region: CASIPRRKSPLHF. The CDR3 region has the DNA TGTGCCAGCATACCCAGGCGGAAATCACCCCTCCACTTT.

For this clonotype: Being one base from a much bigger clone, this may be a read error. This rearrangement joins TRBV19 to TRBJ1-2; 9 bases fit TRBD1. The CDR3 is made up of 14 amino acids. V shed 7 bases and J 6 bases; nucleotides not matched to a gene: 9. Looked up from germline, CDR1 is LNHDA and CDR2 is SQIVND (reference sequence). The CDR3 region has the DNA TGTGCCAGTACCCGGACAGGGGACAACCATGGCTACACCTTC. Protein product: CASTRTGDNHGYTF.

This clonotype was counted many times. This rearrangement joins TRBV19 to TRBJ1-1; D is possibly TRBD1 (5 bases). CDR3 length: 14 residues. Trimming stripped 6 bases from V and 2 bases from J, with 13 bases between. CDR1 and CDR2 from the germline V gene are LNHDA and SQIVND (reference sequence). Written as DNA, the CDR3 is TGTGCCAGTAGCCGGACGACAGATAACACTGAAGCTTTCTTT. This codes for CASSRTTDNTEAFF.

This clonotype was recorded many times. The gene calls are TRBV24-1 and TRBJ2-3, with TRBD1 matching over 8 bases. This CDR3 spans 16 amino acids. V lost 2 bases and J lost 6; bases outside the gene matches: 9. The germline CDR1 and CDR2 sequences are KGHDR and SFDVKD. The chain's CDR3 is CATSDSLRTGMDTQYF. Written as DNA, the CDR3 is TGTGCCACCAGTGATTCCCTTAGGACAGGGATGGATACGCAGTATTTT.